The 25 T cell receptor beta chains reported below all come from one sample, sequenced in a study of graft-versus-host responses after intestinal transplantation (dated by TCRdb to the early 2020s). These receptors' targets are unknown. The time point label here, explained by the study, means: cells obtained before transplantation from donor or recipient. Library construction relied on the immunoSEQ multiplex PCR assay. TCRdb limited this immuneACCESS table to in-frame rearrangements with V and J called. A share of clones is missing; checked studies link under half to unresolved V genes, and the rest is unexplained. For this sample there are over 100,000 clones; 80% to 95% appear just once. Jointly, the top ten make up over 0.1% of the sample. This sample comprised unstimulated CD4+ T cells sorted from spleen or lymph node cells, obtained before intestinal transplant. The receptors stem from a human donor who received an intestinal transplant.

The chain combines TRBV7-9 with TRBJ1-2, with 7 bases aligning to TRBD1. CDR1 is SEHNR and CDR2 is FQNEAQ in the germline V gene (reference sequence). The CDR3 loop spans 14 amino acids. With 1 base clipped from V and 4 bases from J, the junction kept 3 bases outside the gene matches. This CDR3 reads CASSLVGTVYGYTF. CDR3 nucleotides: TGTGCCAGCAGCTTAGTGGGGACAGTCTATGGCTACACCTTC.

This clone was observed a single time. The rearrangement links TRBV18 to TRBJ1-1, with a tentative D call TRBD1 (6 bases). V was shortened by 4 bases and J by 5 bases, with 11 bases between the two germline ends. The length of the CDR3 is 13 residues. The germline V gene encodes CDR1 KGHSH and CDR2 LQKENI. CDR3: CASSQDRGTEAFF. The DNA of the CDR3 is TGTGCCAGCTCACAGGACAGAGGGACTGAAGCTTTCTTT.

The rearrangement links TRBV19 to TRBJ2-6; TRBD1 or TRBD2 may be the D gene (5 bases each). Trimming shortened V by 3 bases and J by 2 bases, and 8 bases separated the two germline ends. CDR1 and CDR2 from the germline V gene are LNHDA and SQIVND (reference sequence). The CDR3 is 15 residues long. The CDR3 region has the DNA TGTGCCAGTAGTATCCGGGGCCCTGGGGCCAACGTCCTGACTTTC. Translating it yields CASSIRGPGANVLTF.

CDR3: CATSRDPGGSEQYF. The CDR3 nucleotides read TGTGCCACCAGCAGAGATCCCGGGGGGAGCGAGCAGTACTTC. This chain links TRBV15 with TRBJ2-7, with 7 bases that match TRBD2. V dropped 0 bases and J dropped 6; count of bases not matched to a gene: 5. Germline assignment: CDR1 LNHNV and CDR2 YYDKDF (reference sequence). The CDR3 spans 14 residues.

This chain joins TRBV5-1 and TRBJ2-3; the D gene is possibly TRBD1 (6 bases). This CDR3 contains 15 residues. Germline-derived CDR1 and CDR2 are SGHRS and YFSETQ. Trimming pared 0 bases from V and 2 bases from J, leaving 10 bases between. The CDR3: CASSLEGGFTDTQYF. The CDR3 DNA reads TGCGCCAGCAGCTTGGAAGGGGGATTCACAGATACGCAGTATTTT. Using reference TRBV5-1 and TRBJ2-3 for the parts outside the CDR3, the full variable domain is KAGVTQTPRYLIKTRGQQVTLSCSPISGHRSVSWYQQTPGQGLQFLFEYFSETQRNKGNFPGRFSGRQFSNSRSEMNVSTLELGDSALYLCASSLEGGFTDTQYFGPGTRLTVL.

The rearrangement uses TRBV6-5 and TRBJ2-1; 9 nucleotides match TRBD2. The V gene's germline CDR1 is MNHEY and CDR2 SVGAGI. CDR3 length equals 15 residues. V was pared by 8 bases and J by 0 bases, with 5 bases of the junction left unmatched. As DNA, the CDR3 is TGTGCCAGCTTTTTTAGCGGGAGCTCCTACAATGAGCAGTTCTTC. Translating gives CASFFSGSSYNEQFF.

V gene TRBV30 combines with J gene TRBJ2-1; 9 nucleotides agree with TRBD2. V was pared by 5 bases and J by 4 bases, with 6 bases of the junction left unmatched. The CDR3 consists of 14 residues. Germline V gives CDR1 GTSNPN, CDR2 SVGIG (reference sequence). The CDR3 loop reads CAWGLAGTYNEQFF. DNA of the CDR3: TGTGCCTGGGGTCTAGCGGGGACTTACAATGAGCAGTTCTTC.

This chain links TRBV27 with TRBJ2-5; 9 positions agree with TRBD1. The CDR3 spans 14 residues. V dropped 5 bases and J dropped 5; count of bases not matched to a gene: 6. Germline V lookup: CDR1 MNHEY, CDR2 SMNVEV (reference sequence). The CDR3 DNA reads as TGTGCCAGCAGTGCCCAACAGGGGGCTGAGACCCAGTACTTC. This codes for CASSAQQGAETQYF.

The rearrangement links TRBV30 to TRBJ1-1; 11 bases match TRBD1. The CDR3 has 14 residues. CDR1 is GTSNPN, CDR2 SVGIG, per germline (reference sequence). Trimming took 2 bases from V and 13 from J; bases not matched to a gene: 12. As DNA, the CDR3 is TGTGCCTGGAGTCTCCCCGGGACAGGGGGAAGTGGTTTCTTT. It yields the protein CAWSLPGTGGSGFF.

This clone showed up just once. The CDR3 DNA sequence: TGTGCCAGCAGTCCCAATCCTTTTTACGAGCAGTACTTC. Its translation: CASSPNPFYEQYF. The chain couples TRBV27 to TRBJ2-7; D not resolved. The CDR3 spans 13 residues. Trimming stripped 5 bases from V and 4 bases from J, with 12 bases between. Germline loops: CDR1 MNHEY, CDR2 SMNVEV (reference sequence).

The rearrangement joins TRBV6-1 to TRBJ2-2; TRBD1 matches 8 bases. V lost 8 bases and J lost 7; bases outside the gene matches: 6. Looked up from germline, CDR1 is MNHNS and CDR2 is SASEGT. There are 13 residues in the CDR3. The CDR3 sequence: CASGQGAIGELFF. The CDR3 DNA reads TGTGCCAGCGGGCAGGGGGCAATCGGGGAGCTGTTTTTT.

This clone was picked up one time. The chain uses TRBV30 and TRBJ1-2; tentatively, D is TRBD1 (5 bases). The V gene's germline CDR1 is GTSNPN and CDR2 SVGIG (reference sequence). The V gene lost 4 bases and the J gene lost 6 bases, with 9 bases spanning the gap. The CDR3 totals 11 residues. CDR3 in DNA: TGTGCCTGGACAATCAGGGATGGCTACACCTTC. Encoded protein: CAWTIRDGYTF.

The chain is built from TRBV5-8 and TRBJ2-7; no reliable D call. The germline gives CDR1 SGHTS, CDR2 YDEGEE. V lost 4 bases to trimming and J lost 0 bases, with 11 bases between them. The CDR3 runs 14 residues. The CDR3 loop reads CASSHARSSYEQYF. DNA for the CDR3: TGTGCCAGCAGCCATGCACGGAGCTCCTACGAGCAGTACTTC.

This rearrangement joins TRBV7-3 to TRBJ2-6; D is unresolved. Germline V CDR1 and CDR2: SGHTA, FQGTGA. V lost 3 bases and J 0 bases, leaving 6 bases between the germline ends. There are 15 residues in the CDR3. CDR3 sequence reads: CASSFQLSGANVLTF. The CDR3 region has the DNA TGTGCCAGCAGCTTTCAGCTCTCTGGGGCCAACGTCCTGACTTTC. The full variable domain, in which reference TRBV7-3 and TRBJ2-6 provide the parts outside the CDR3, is GAGVSQTPSNKVTEKGKYVELRCDPISGHTALYWYRQSLGQGPEFLIYFQGTGAADDSGLPNDRFFAVRPEGSVSTLKIQRTERGDSAVYLCASSFQLSGANVLTFGAGSRLTVL.

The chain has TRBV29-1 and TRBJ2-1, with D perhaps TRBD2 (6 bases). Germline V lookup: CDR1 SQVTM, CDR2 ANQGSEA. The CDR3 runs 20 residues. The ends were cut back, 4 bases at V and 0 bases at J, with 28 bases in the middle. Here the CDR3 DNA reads TGCAGCGTTGGAATACTAGCCACCGGAAAAATCATGAGCTCCTACAATGAGCAGTTCTTC. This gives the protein CSVGILATGKIMSSYNEQFF.

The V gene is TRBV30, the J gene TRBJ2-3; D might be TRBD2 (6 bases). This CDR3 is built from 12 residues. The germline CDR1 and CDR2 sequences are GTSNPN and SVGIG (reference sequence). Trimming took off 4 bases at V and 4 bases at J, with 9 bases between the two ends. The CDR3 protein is CAWTGEPDTQYF. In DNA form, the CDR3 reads TGTGCCTGGACGGGAGAACCAGATACGCAGTATTTT. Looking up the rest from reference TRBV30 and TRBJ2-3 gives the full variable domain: SQTIHQWPATLVQPVGSPLSLECTVEGTSNPNLYWYRQAAGRGLQLLFYSVGIGQISSEVPQNLSASRPQDRQFILSSKKLLLSDSGFYLCAWTGEPDTQYFGPGTRLTVL.

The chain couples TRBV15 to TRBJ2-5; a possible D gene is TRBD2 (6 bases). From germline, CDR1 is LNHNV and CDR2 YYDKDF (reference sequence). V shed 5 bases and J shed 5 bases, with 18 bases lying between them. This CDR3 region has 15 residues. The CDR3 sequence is CATSPTYGRGETQYF. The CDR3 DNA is TGTGCCACCAGCCCCACGTACGGGAGAGGTGAGACCCAGTACTTC.

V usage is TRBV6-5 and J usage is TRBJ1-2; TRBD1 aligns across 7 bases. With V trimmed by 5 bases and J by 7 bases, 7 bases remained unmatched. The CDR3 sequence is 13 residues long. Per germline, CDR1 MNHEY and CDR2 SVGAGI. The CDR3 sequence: CASSERTGGGYTF. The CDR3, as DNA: TGTGCCAGCAGTGAACGGACAGGAGGTGGCTACACCTTC.

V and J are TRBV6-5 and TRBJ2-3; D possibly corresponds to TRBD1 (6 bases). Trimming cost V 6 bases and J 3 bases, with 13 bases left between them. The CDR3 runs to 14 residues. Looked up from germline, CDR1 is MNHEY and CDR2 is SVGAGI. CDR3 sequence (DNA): TGTGCCAGCAGACCCCTAAGGGGGACAGATACGCAGTATTTT. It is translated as CASRPLRGTDTQYF.

The CDR3 DNA follows: TGTGCCAGCAGCATGGATGGACAGCCAGGGGTTTATGGCTACACCTTC. Translation: CASSMDGQPGVYGYTF. This rearrangement joins TRBV5-4 to TRBJ1-2; D is possibly TRBD1 (6 bases). CDR3 length: 16 amino acids. V lost 4 bases and J lost 5, with 21 bases in between. Germline CDR1 reads SGHNT; CDR2 reads YYREEE (reference sequence).

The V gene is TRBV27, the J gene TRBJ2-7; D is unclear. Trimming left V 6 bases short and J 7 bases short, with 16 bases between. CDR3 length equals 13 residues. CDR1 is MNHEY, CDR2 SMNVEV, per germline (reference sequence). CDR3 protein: CASSRRTGCEQYF. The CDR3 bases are TGTGCCAGCAGCCGACGAACGGGCTGTGAGCAGTACTTC.

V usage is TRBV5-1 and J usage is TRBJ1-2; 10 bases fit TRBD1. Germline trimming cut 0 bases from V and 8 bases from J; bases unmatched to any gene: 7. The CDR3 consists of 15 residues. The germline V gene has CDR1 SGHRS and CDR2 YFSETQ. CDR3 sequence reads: CASSLARTGGLGYTF. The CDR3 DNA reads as TGCGCCAGCAGCTTGGCCCGGACAGGGGGATTGGGCTACACCTTC.

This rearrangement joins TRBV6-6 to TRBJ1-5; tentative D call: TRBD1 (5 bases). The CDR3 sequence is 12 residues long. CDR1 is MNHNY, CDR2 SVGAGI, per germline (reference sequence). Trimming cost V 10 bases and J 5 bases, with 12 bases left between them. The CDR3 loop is CAIRRGDQPQHF. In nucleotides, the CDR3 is TGTGCCATCCGAAGGGGTGATCAGCCCCAGCATTTT.

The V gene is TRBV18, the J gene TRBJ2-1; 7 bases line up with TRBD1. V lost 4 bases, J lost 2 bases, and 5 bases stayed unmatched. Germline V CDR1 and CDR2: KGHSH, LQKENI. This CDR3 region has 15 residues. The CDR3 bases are TGTGCCAGCTCACTGAGACAGGGAGCCTACAATGAGCAGTTCTTC. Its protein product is CASSLRQGAYNEQFF.

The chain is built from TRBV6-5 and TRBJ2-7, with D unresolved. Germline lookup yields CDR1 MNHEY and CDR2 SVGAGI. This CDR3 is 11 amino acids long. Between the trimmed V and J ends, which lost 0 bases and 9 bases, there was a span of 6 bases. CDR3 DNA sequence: TGTGCCAGCAGTTACTCTGGCTGGCAGTACTTC. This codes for CASSYSGWQYF.